Shown below are 9 T cell receptor beta chains from a single sample sequenced in a study of T cells in Graves' hyperthyroidism and ophthalmopathy. TCR beta CDR3 region amplification was performed from RNA transcripts. The TCR CDR3 first-round RT-PCR relied on the HTBI primer set. TCRdb independently ran MiXCR on the multiplex PCR reads; one entry per CDR3 protein. The sample includes about 400,000 distinct CDR3 sequences, around 25% of them seen just once. Source material: blood. The receptors shown here come from a man between 50 and 59 years old with Graves' hyperthyroidism.

This clonotype was counted ten times or more. The rearrangement links TRBV6-1 to TRBJ1-1, with 8 positions matching TRBD1. V lost 5 bases and J lost 3; bases outside the gene matches: 2. CDR3 length: 13 residues. Germline CDR1 reads MNHNS; CDR2 reads SASEGT. CDR3 in DNA: TGTGCCAGCAGTCGACAGGGGTACACTGAAGCTTTCTTT. Translation: CASSRQGYTEAFF.

The CDR3 region is CASTEGLTYNEQFF. Here the CDR3 DNA reads TGTGCCAGTACTGAAGGGCTGACCTACAATGAGCAGTTCTTC. The V call is TRBV19, the J call TRBJ2-1, with unresolved D. The CDR3 loop spans 14 amino acids. Germline V gives CDR1 LNHDA, CDR2 SQIVND (reference sequence). V was shortened by 7 bases and J by 2 bases, with 12 bases between the two germline ends.

This clonotype appeared many times. V usage is TRBV7-3 and J usage is TRBJ2-7; 7 bases line up with TRBD2. V lost 0 bases, J lost 3 bases, and 5 bases stayed unmatched. This CDR3 is built from 15 residues. The germline CDR1 and CDR2 sequences are SGHTA and FQGTGA. CDR3 region: CASSLTWEGNYEQYF. The DNA of the CDR3 is TGTGCCAGCAGCTTAACGTGGGAGGGAAACTACGAGCAGTACTTC.

The sample holds a few counts of this clonotype. This chain joins TRBV27 and TRBJ2-3, with 12 bases lining up with TRBD2. Germline CDR1 reads MNHEY; CDR2 reads SMNVEV (reference sequence). The V segment lost 8 bases and the J segment 7 bases; nucleotides outside the gene matches: 19. The CDR3 covers 18 residues. The CDR3, as DNA: TGTGCCAGCGAAGACCACCGGACTAGCGGGGCCCTCGGGAATACGCAGTATTTT. It specifies CASEDHRTSGALGNTQYF.

This sequence joins TRBV11-1 and TRBJ2-6; D is uncertain. The germline V gene encodes CDR1 SGHAT and CDR2 FQDESV (reference sequence). Trimming pared 10 bases from V and 3 bases from J, leaving 10 bases between. The CDR3 runs 13 residues. CDR3 in DNA: TGTGCCACCCAAGACCATGGGGCCAACGTCCTGACTTTC. The encoded protein is CATQDHGANVLTF.

V gene TRBV28 combines with J gene TRBJ2-2, with D unclear. Trimming removed 3 bases from V and 0 bases from J, with 11 bases in between. There are 16 residues in the CDR3. In germline, CDR1 is MDHEN, CDR2 SYDVKM. This CDR3 reads CASSLAVNSNTGELFF. CDR3 nucleotides: TGTGCCAGCAGTTTGGCCGTCAACTCGAACACCGGGGAGCTGTTTTTT.

This clonotype was seen a few times. The CDR3 coding sequence is TGTGCCTGGAGTGTTCAAATGGACCCGGTAAATCAGCCCCAGCATTTT. Residues: CAWSVQMDPVNQPQHF. This chain uses TRBV30 with TRBJ1-5; D is undetermined. Trimming took 0 bases from V and 4 from J, leaving 16 bases between them. The CDR3 is 16 residues long. Looked up from germline, CDR1 is GTSNPN and CDR2 is SVGIG (reference sequence).

This clonotype is a singleton in its sample. A much larger clone is a single base away; this may be a read error. Here the CDR3 omits its conserved ending phenylalanine or tryptophan, so a read error is the likely source. This sequence joins TRBV20-1 and TRBJ2-1, with no clear D. This CDR3 spans 14 amino acids. Trimming removed 1 base at V and 7 bases at J, with 14 bases between. Germline assignment: CDR1 DFQATT and CDR2 SNEGSKA (reference sequence). The CDR3 sequence is CSARGEIFRNEQFL. Written as DNA, the CDR3 is TGCAGTGCTAGAGGGGAAATCTTTCGGAATGAGCAGTTCCTC.

Of note for this clonotype: A single base separates this from a much larger clone, so it may be a read error. CDR3 sequence (DNA): TGTGCCAGCAGCCCCTCCCCGGCAGGACAACACAATGAGCAGTACTTC. It translates to CASSPSPAGQHNEQYF. The rearrangement joins TRBV5-4 to TRBJ2-7, with D maybe TRBD1 (5 bases). V gave up 4 bases and J gave up 7 bases, with 24 bases separating them. CDR1 is SGHNT, CDR2 YYREEE, per germline (reference sequence). The CDR3 totals 16 residues.